A single sample gave rise to the 19 T cell receptor beta chains below, sequenced in a study of Ad26.COV2.S vaccination and SARS-CoV-2 variants. TCRdb keeps only in-frame clones here, not all; method: immunoSEQ multiplex PCR. The sample lists approximately 480,000 clones; around 88% were seen once. Described treatment: some 19 received Ad26.COV2.S at low or high dose, single or two shots; a few received placebo; per-sample allocation not given. It was on day 63 after the first vaccine or placebo injection that samples were taken. Sequenced here: peripheral blood, sampled in a trial of Ad26.COV2.S vaccine versus placebo. The receptors were gathered from a person between 18 and 65 years old who received the Ad26.COV2.S COVID-19 vaccine or a placebo.

With respect to this clone: This sample also contains other DNA sequences that code for the same CDR3. The gene calls are TRBV19 and TRBJ2-2; D is unclear. V was pared by 1 base and J by 0 bases, with 3 bases between. The germline V gene encodes CDR1 LNHDA and CDR2 SQIVND (reference sequence). CDR3 size: 14 residues. CDR3 amino acids: CASSIGTNTGELFF. The CDR3 region has the DNA TGTGCCAGTAGTATAGGAACGAACACCGGGGAGCTGTTTTTT. The complete variable domain, with remaining parts taken from reference TRBV19 and TRBJ2-2, reads DGGITQSPKYLFRKEGQNVTLSCEQNLNHDAMYWYRQDPGQGLRLIYYSQIVNDFQKGDIAEGYSVSREKKESFPLTVTSAQKNPTAFYLCASSIGTNTGELFFGEGSRLTVL.

The V and J genes are TRBV18 and TRBJ1-1; D call uncertain. Germline CDR1 reads KGHSH; CDR2 reads LQKENI. V was shortened by 4 bases and J by 5 bases, with 5 bases between the two germline ends. This CDR3 is built from 11 residues. Written as DNA, the CDR3 is TGTGCCAGCTCACGAGAGACTGAAGCTTTCTTT. It specifies CASSRETEAFF. Based on the CDR3 plus reference TRBV18 and TRBJ1-1, the full variable domain is NAGVMQNPRHLVRRRGQEARLRCSPMKGHSHVYWYRQLPEEGLKFMVYLQKENIIDESGMPKERFSAEFPKEGPSILRIQQVVRGDSAAYFCASSRETEAFFGQGTRLTVV.

The sample holds a few counts of this clone. The rearrangement links TRBV7-3 to TRBJ2-5; 13 bases are shared with TRBD2. Germline CDR1 reads SGHTA; CDR2 reads FQGTGA. The CDR3 has 15 amino acids. With V trimmed by 5 bases and J by 4 bases, 4 bases remained unmatched. The CDR3 spells CASSTGLAGAETQYF. The CDR3 DNA reads TGTGCCAGCAGCACAGGACTAGCGGGAGCAGAGACCCAGTACTTC.

V is TRBV3-1 (or the pseudogene TRBV3-2) and J is TRBJ2-2; D is perhaps TRBD1 (5 bases). The ends were cut back, 1 base at V and 5 bases at J, with 11 bases in the middle. Germline loops: CDR1 LGHDT, CDR2 YNNKEL (reference sequence). The CDR3 consists of 15 residues. As DNA, the CDR3 is TGTGCCAGCAGCCAAGCAGGGTCGGGTACCGGGGAGCTGTTTTTT. It codes for CASSQAGSGTGELFF.

The chain has TRBV5-1 and TRBJ2-1; D might be TRBD1 (6 bases). Looked up from germline, CDR1 is SGHRS and CDR2 is YFSETQ. The germline V and J ends were trimmed by 5 bases and 6 bases, with 15 bases remaining between them. CDR3 length: 14 amino acids. In DNA, the CDR3 is TGCGCCAGCAGTTCCGGGACACACCCCAATGAGCAGTTCTTC. It specifies CASSSGTHPNEQFF.

The sample holds one count of this clone. The rearrangement links TRBV19 to TRBJ1-4; maybe TRBD1 (5 bases). CDR1 LNHDA and CDR2 SQIVND come from the germline V gene (reference sequence). V was cut by 3 bases and J by 3 bases, with 14 bases left in between. The CDR3 covers 16 residues. The CDR3 sequence: CASSIGTRGANEKLFF. The DNA of the CDR3 is TGTGCCAGTAGTATCGGGACCCGCGGTGCTAATGAAAAACTGTTTTTT.

The chain links TRBV4-2 to TRBJ2-3; 7 bases map to TRBD2. After removal of 0 bases from V and 2 bases from J, the junction contained 5 bases not matched to a gene. The germline gives CDR1 LGHNA, CDR2 YNFKEQ. The CDR3 length is 16 residues. The CDR3 bases are TGTGCCAGCAGCCAAGAGATAGCGGGCTCCACAGATACGCAGTATTTT. As protein: CASSQEIAGSTDTQYF.

This rearrangement joins TRBV6-5 to TRBJ2-2, with a weak D call TRBD1 (6 bases). This CDR3 contains 13 residues. Germline V gene sequence: CDR1 MNHEY, CDR2 SVGAGI. Between the trimmed V and J ends, which lost 6 bases and 6 bases, there was a span of 11 bases. DNA of the CDR3: TGTGCCAGCAGATACAGGGTGGCCGGGGAGCTGTTTTTT. This gives the protein CASRYRVAGELFF.

The CDR3 region is CASSHSINEQFF. The CDR3 nucleotides read TGTGCCAGCAGCCACAGTATCAATGAGCAGTTCTTC. V is TRBV14 and J is TRBJ2-1; D not certain. Trimming shortened V by 3 bases and J by 6 bases, and 6 bases separated the two germline ends. Germline lookup yields CDR1 SGHDN and CDR2 FVKESK. CDR3 length equals 12 residues.

The rearrangement uses TRBV27 and TRBJ1-2; TRBD1 is a possible D gene (5 bases). The germline V gene encodes CDR1 MNHEY and CDR2 SMNVEV (reference sequence). V was shortened by 5 bases and J by 8 bases, with 12 bases between the two germline ends. This CDR3 contains 12 residues. In DNA, the CDR3 is TGTGCCAGCAGTAGGGCAGGGTTCGGCTACACCTTC. Encoded protein: CASSRAGFGYTF.

V gene TRBV28 combines with J gene TRBJ2-3; 8 bases are a match to TRBD1. The CDR3 spans 12 residues. Trimming at V came to 6 bases and at J to 14 bases, leaving 10 bases not matched to a gene. The germline V gene has CDR1 MDHEN and CDR2 SYDVKM. The CDR3 is CASRSGQGIRYF. CDR3 bases: TGTGCCAGCAGGTCCGGACAGGGAATCAGGTATTTT.

The rearrangement joins TRBV19 to TRBJ2-1, with D possibly matching TRBD1 (6 bases). With 5 bases removed from V and 1 base from J, the gap between germline ends came to 18 bases. CDR3 length: 17 amino acids. CDR1 is LNHDA, CDR2 SQIVND, per germline (reference sequence). The CDR3: CASSVRDTLWSYNEQFF. DNA of the CDR3: TGTGCCAGTAGTGTTCGGGACACCTTGTGGTCCTACAATGAGCAGTTCTTC.

V is TRBV5-1 and J is TRBJ2-2; tentatively, D is TRBD2 (5 bases). The CDR3 is 14 amino acids. The V end lost 5 bases, the J end lost 3 bases, and 11 bases lay between the germline ends. In germline, CDR1 is SGHRS, CDR2 YFSETQ. The CDR3 DNA is TGCGCCAGCAGTCTTGAGGGTTACACCGGGGAGCTGTTTTTT. This codes for CASSLEGYTGELFF.

This sequence joins TRBV19 and TRBJ2-2; D not resolved. V dropped 1 base and J dropped 5 bases, with 17 bases sitting between them. The CDR3 has 17 residues. Germline V lookup: CDR1 LNHDA, CDR2 SQIVND (reference sequence). CDR3 DNA sequence: TGTGCCAGTAGTATAGGCAGGACCGCTTCTTTGACCGGGGAGCTGTTTTTT. As protein: CASSIGRTASLTGELFF.

This clone was observed a few times. The V and J genes are TRBV7-2 and TRBJ2-7; possibly TRBD1 for D (6 bases). Per germline, CDR1 SGHTA and CDR2 FQGNSA. The CDR3 loop spans 15 amino acids. Trimming pared 5 bases from V and 4 bases from J, leaving 18 bases between. DNA of the CDR3: TGTGCCAGCAGCCCTGGGGGTAGGACAGATTACGAGCAGTACTTC. Amino acids: CASSPGGRTDYEQYF.

The V call is TRBV7-2, the J call TRBJ2-3; no clear D gene. Deletions cut 4 bases from V and 5 bases from J, with 16 bases between. Germline CDR1 and CDR2: SGHTA and FQGNSA. The CDR3 contains 15 residues. CDR3 region: CASSSPSLGIDTQYF. The CDR3 DNA is TGTGCCAGCAGCTCCCCCTCCTTGGGTATAGATACGCAGTATTTT.

The chain uses TRBV6-7 and TRBJ2-6; the match to TRBD1 covers 9 bases. TRBV6-7 is identified as an open reading frame with a role that is uncertain. There are 18 residues in the CDR3. J was trimmed by 0 bases and V by 5 bases; bases with no gene match: 8. The CDR3 spells CASSPRDRDYSGANVLTF. The CDR3 DNA is TGTGCCAGCAGTCCCCGGGACAGGGACTACTCTGGGGCCAACGTCCTGACTTTC.

V gene TRBV6-2 or TRBV6-3 combines with J gene TRBJ1-2; no firm D call. The germline V gene encodes CDR1 MNHEY and CDR2 SVGEGT. The CDR3 is made up of 11 amino acids. Trimming stripped 6 bases from V and 8 bases from J, with 10 bases between. CDR3 sequence: CASSHFWGYTF. CDR3 in DNA: TGTGCCAGCAGCCATTTTTGGGGCTACACCTTC.

CDR3 in amino acids: CASRQPGVALRETQYF. CDR3 coding DNA: TGCGCCAGCAGACAACCCGGGGTAGCGTTAAGGGAGACCCAGTACTTC. The rearrangement joins TRBV5-1 to TRBJ2-5; perhaps TRBD2 as D (5 bases). The CDR3 has 16 amino acids. Deletions cut 5 bases from V and 5 bases from J, with 22 bases between. The germline gives CDR1 SGHRS, CDR2 YFSETQ.